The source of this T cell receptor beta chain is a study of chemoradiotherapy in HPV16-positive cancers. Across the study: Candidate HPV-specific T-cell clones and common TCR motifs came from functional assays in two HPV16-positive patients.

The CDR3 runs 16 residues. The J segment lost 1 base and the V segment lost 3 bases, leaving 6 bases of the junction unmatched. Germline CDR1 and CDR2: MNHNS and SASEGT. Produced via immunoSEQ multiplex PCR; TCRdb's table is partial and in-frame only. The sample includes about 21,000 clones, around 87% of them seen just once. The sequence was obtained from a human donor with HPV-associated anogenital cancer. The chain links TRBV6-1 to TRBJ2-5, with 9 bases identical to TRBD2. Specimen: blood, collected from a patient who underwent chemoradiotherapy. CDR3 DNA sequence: TGTGCCAGCAGTGATTTAGCGGGGGCCGGCCAAGAGACCCAGTACTTC. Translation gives CASSDLAGAGQETQYF.